The 21 T cell receptor beta chains reported below all come from one sample, sequenced in a study of blood T cell repertoires in COVID-19. The protocol was immunoSEQ multiplex PCR, while the TCRdb copy is restricted to in-frame clones and leaves out a portion. The sample shows around 140,000 clones, about four fifths of them seen only once. Specimen: peripheral blood. All receptors derive from a man between 70 and 80 years old who had recovered from COVID-19.

This sequence joins TRBV18 and TRBJ1-1; possible D gene TRBD1, 6 bases. V was shortened by 3 bases and J by 5 bases, with 16 bases between the two germline ends. This CDR3 is 15 amino acids long. CDR1 and CDR2 (germline): KGHSH, LQKENI. This CDR3 is CASSPPAGEYTEAFF. The CDR3 nucleotides are TGTGCCAGCTCACCCCCGGCAGGGGAGTATACTGAAGCTTTCTTT.

This chain uses TRBV7-9 with TRBJ2-7; 10 nucleotides line up with TRBD1. Germline CDR1 is SEHNR and CDR2 is FQNEAQ (reference sequence). Unmatched junction bases numbered 13, after V lost 5 bases and J lost 3 bases. This CDR3 spans 17 amino acids. DNA of the CDR3: TGTGCCAGCAGCCCAGACAGGGGGCCCCTTCCGAGCTACGAGCAGTACTTC. Translation: CASSPDRGPLPSYEQYF.

This chain uses TRBV5-1 with TRBJ1-3; D perhaps matches TRBD1 (5 bases). V lost 10 bases, J lost 1 base, and 15 bases lay in between. The CDR3 totals 14 residues. Germline values: CDR1 SGHRS, CDR2 YFSETQ. CDR3 bases: TGCGCCTGCGGCAGGGATGGATCTGGAAACACCATATATTTT. Encoded protein: CACGRDGSGNTIYF.

The rearrangement links TRBV11-3 to TRBJ1-1, with 7 bases fitting TRBD1. CDR3 length: 14 residues. CDR1 SGHNT and CDR2 YENEEA come from the germline V gene. Losses at the gene ends were 1 base for V and 4 bases for J; bases not matched to a gene: 3. This CDR3 reads CASSLGQGGTEAFF. The CDR3 DNA follows: TGTGCCAGCAGCTTAGGGCAGGGGGGCACTGAAGCTTTCTTT.

The V and J genes are TRBV9 and TRBJ2-5; 11 positions match TRBD1. Per germline, CDR1 SGDLS and CDR2 YYNGEE. V was clipped by 4 bases and J by 5 bases; unmatched bases: 7. CDR3 size: 15 residues. CDR3 DNA: TGTGCCAGCAGCTTTTGGACAGGGGGCGCGGAGACCCAGTACTTC. It yields the protein CASSFWTGGAETQYF.

This clone appeared a few times. The gene calls are TRBV4-1 and TRBJ1-6; a weak D match, TRBD1 (6 bases). V was clipped by 3 bases and J by 7 bases, with 16 bases between them. Germline CDR1 reads MGHRA; CDR2 reads YSYEKL. The length of the CDR3 is 16 residues. The CDR3 DNA follows: TGCGCCAGCAGCCACGCACAGGGCGCTGGGAATTCACCCCTCCACTTT. This codes for CASSHAQGAGNSPLHF.

The V gene is TRBV7-9, the J gene TRBJ1-2; 7 bases are a match to TRBD1. Germline V lookup: CDR1 SEHNR, CDR2 FQNEAQ (reference sequence). V dropped 2 bases and J dropped 4; count of bases not matched to a gene: 1. This CDR3 contains 13 residues. CDR3 region: CASSLWDSYGYTF. DNA for the CDR3: TGTGCCAGCAGCTTATGGGACAGCTATGGCTACACCTTC. Based on the CDR3 plus reference TRBV7-9 and TRBJ1-2, the full variable domain is DTGVSQNPRHKITKRGQNVTFRCDPISEHNRLYWYRQTLGQGPEFLTYFQNEAQLEKSRLLSDRFSAERPKGSFSTLEIQRTEQGDSAMYLCASSLWDSYGYTFGSGTRLTVV.

The chain joins TRBV25-1 to TRBJ2-2; D remains unclear. The CDR3 consists of 14 residues. Germline CDR1 MGHDK, CDR2 SYGVNS. V shed 5 bases and J shed 3 bases, with 10 bases lying between them. The CDR3 region is CASSSGFDTGELFF. CDR3 DNA sequence: TGTGCCAGCAGTTCCGGGTTCGACACCGGGGAGCTGTTTTTT.

The V and J genes are TRBV6-2 or TRBV6-3 and TRBJ1-2; no clear D gene. V lost 2 bases and J 6 bases, leaving 10 bases between the germline ends. The germline V gene has CDR1 MNHEY and CDR2 SVGEGT. The CDR3 is made up of 13 amino acids. The CDR3 region has the DNA TGTGCCAGCAGTTACGATCTAGACCATGGCTACACCTTC. Its translation is CASSYDLDHGYTF.

The J gene is TRBJ2-3, the V gene TRBV9; D is perhaps TRBD1 (6 bases). Trimming pared 0 bases from V and 4 bases from J, leaving 18 bases between. CDR1 is SGDLS, CDR2 YYNGEE, per germline. The CDR3 runs to 17 residues. The CDR3 region has the DNA TGTGCCAGCAGCGTAGAAGGAACACAGGGCGCTCCAGATACGCAGTATTTT. Protein: CASSVEGTQGAPDTQYF.

V and J are TRBV29-1 and TRBJ1-1; 9 nucleotides agree with TRBD1. CDR3 size: 11 residues. Unmatched junction bases numbered 2, after V lost 7 bases and J lost 5 bases. Germline CDR1 and CDR2: SQVTM and ANQGSEA. CDR3 region: CSGTGATEAFF. As DNA, the CDR3 is TGCAGCGGGACAGGGGCGACTGAAGCTTTCTTT.

The CDR3 here is CASSPWLLSSYEQYF. CDR3 nucleotide sequence: TGTGCCAGCAGCCCCTGGTTGTTGAGCTCCTACGAGCAGTACTTC. V gene TRBV11-2 combines with J gene TRBJ2-7; D is undetermined. Trimming stripped 5 bases from V and 0 bases from J, with 14 bases between. The CDR3 has 15 residues. Germline-derived CDR1 and CDR2 are SGHAT and FQNNGV.

This clone has just one count. The chain carries TRBV27 and TRBJ2-7; D is ambiguous. The V and J ends lost 5 bases and 4 bases respectively, with 12 bases between them. The CDR3 sequence is 13 residues long. CDR1 MNHEY and CDR2 SMNVEV come from the germline V gene (reference sequence). The CDR3 nucleotides are TGTGCCAGCAGTAGGAGAAACCAATACGAGCAGTACTTC. This encodes CASSRRNQYEQYF.

The chain employs TRBV29-1 and TRBJ2-7; 9 bases fit TRBD2. The CDR3 consists of 16 residues. Per germline, CDR1 SQVTM and CDR2 ANQGSEA. V lost 4 bases and J lost 2; bases outside the gene matches: 12. The CDR3 spells CSVVTMRTSVPYEQYF. The CDR3 DNA follows: TGCAGCGTTGTCACCATGCGGACTAGCGTACCCTACGAGCAGTACTTC.

This clone was detected only once. The chain joins TRBV12-5 to TRBJ1-2, with TRBD1 matching over 7 bases. V shed 6 bases, J shed 8 bases, and the junction held 9 bases outside the gene matches. This CDR3 has 13 residues. Germline CDR1 and CDR2: LGHNT and FRNRAP. CDR3 in amino acids: CASGRLDRVGYTF. CDR3 nucleotides: TGTGCTAGTGGCCGGCTTGACAGGGTCGGCTACACCTTC. Filled out from reference TRBV12-5 and TRBJ1-2, the complete variable domain reads DARVTQTPRHKVTEMGQEVTMRCQPILGHNTVFWYRQTMMQGLELLAYFRNRAPLDDSGMPKDRFSAEMPDATLATLKIQPSEPRDSAVYFCASGRLDRVGYTFGSGTRLTVV.

The gene calls are TRBV10-2 and TRBJ2-3; TRBD2 matches at 11 bases. Trimming cost V 3 bases and J 5 bases; bases outside gene matches: 4. CDR1 and CDR2 from the germline V gene are WSHSY and SAAADI. This CDR3 has 15 residues. The CDR3 DNA is TGCGCCAGCAGTGATGGGACTAGCGGACGAGATACGCAGTATTTT. Protein product: CASSDGTSGRDTQYF.

V gene TRBV4-1 combines with J gene TRBJ2-7; D possibly corresponds to TRBD2 (6 bases). The CDR3 spans 15 residues. V lost 2 bases and J lost 9, with 20 bases in between. CDR1 is MGHRA and CDR2 is YSYEKL in the germline V gene. CDR3 region: CASSQLGAGGVGQYF. CDR3 nucleotides: TGCGCCAGCAGCCAACTCGGGGCCGGAGGGGTTGGGCAGTACTTC.

This chain uses TRBV5-4 with TRBJ2-7; 8 positions match TRBD1. Germline V lookup: CDR1 SGHNT, CDR2 YYREEE (reference sequence). The length of the CDR3 is 15 residues. Unmatched junction bases numbered 5, after V lost 1 base and J lost 2 bases. CDR3 DNA: TGTGCCAGCAGCTTGCCCTCGACAGGGGCCTACGAGCAGTACTTC. It is translated as CASSLPSTGAYEQYF. The entire variable domain, with the rest obtained from reference TRBV5-4 and TRBJ2-7, is as follows: ETGVTQSPTHLIKTRGQQVTLRCSSQSGHNTVSWYQQALGQGPQFIFQYYREEENGRGNFPPRFSGLQFPNYSSELNVNALELDDSALYLCASSLPSTGAYEQYFGPGTRLTVT.

This rearrangement joins TRBV5-3 to TRBJ2-3, with a tentative D call TRBD1 (6 bases). TRBV5-3 is noted as an ORF with a role that remains uncertain. Trimming left V 8 bases short and J 0 bases short, with 22 bases between. The CDR3 covers 17 residues. As DNA, the CDR3 is TGTGCCAGGCAACGCCCCAGGGGAAGGTACAGCACAGATACGCAGTATTTT. It is translated as CARQRPRGRYSTDTQYF.

This clone was seen a handful of times. The chain links TRBV5-8 to TRBJ2-2; D is perhaps TRBD2 (6 bases). CDR1 is SGHTS, CDR2 YDEGEE, per germline. Trimming shortened V by 3 bases and J by 4 bases, and 16 bases separated the two germline ends. The CDR3 consists of 16 residues. The CDR3 nucleotides read TGTGCCAGCAGCTGGGCACCGGGACTCCGCACCGGGGAGCTGTTTTTT. It specifies CASSWAPGLRTGELFF.

The chain recombines TRBV5-1 with TRBJ1-6, with 10 bases lining up with TRBD1. The trim removed 4 bases at V and 10 bases at J, leaving 5 bases unmatched. The CDR3 is made up of 14 amino acids. Germline CDR1 is SGHRS and CDR2 is YFSETQ. CDR3 protein: CASSRGTGESPLHF. The DNA for the CDR3 is TGCGCCAGCAGCCGGGGGACAGGGGAATCACCCCTCCACTTT. The variable domain in full, with the rest retrieved from reference TRBV5-1 and TRBJ1-6, is KAGVTQTPRYLIKTRGQQVTLSCSPISGHRSVSWYQQTPGQGLQFLFEYFSETQRNKGNFPGRFSGRQFSNSRSEMNVSTLELGDSALYLCASSRGTGESPLHFGNGTRLTVT.